The 26 T cell receptor beta chains presented below share a single source sample, sequenced in a study of cytomegalovirus exposure and HLA in healthy donors. Only in-frame clones appear in the TCRdb table, and some are missing; sequencing was by immunoSEQ multiplex PCR. The sample shows over 250,000 clones, approximately 86% of them seen only once. Material: PBMCs. These receptors all stem from a woman aged 30 to 39 in good health and CMV-seropositive.

The CDR3 DNA follows: TGTGCCAGCAGCCGGGACATCCCTGGGAATGAGCAGTTCTTC. It yields the protein CASSRDIPGNEQFF. The chain is built from TRBV9 and TRBJ2-1; tentative D call: TRBD1 (6 bases). With 4 bases removed from V and 7 bases from J, the gap between germline ends came to 15 bases. The CDR3 has 14 amino acids. CDR1 and CDR2 from the germline V gene are SGDLS and YYNGEE. The full variable domain, with the rest looked up from reference TRBV9 and TRBJ2-1, is DSGVTQTPKHLITATGQRVTLRCSPRSGDLSVYWYQQSLDQGLQFLIQYYNGEERAKGNILERFSAQQFPDLHSELNLSSLELGDSALYFCASSRDIPGNEQFFGPGTRLTVL.

This chain joins TRBV7-9 and TRBJ1-1; D not certain. Between the trimmed V and J ends, which lost 7 bases and 1 base, there was a span of 4 bases. CDR3 length equals 11 residues. Germline V gives CDR1 SEHNR, CDR2 FQNEAQ (reference sequence). The CDR3 region has the DNA TGTGCCAGCAAGACGAACACTGAAGCTTTCTTT. Protein: CASKTNTEAFF.

This clone appeared a single time. The J gene is TRBJ1-5, the V gene TRBV6-1, with 7 bases matching TRBD1. V lost 0 bases and J lost 6; bases outside the gene matches: 8. Germline V gives CDR1 MNHNS, CDR2 SASEGT. CDR3 length: 16 amino acids. As DNA, the CDR3 is TGTGCCAGCAGTGAAGCTTTCTGGGACAGCCTTCAGCCCCAGCATTTT. Translating it yields CASSEAFWDSLQPQHF.

The rearrangement links TRBV4-3 to TRBJ1-1; D is unresolved. In germline, CDR1 is LGHNA, CDR2 YSLEER. The CDR3 totals 14 residues. Trimming stripped 1 base from V and 5 bases from J, with 11 bases between. The CDR3 DNA sequence: TGCGCCAGCAGCCAAGTGGGTTTGGGGACTGAAGCTTTCTTT. Translation gives CASSQVGLGTEAFF.

The chain employs TRBV5-1 and TRBJ2-7, with TRBD1 identical over 9 bases. Trimming cost V 0 bases and J 4 bases; bases outside gene matches: 5. This CDR3 is 15 amino acids long. Germline values: CDR1 SGHRS, CDR2 YFSETQ. DNA for the CDR3: TGCGCCAGCAGCTTGGCCTTGGGACAGGGTTACGAGCAGTACTTC. It codes for CASSLALGQGYEQYF.

The chain employs TRBV2 and TRBJ1-5; D possibly corresponds to TRBD1 (5 bases). From germline, CDR1 is SNHLY and CDR2 FYNNEI. The CDR3 covers 15 residues. Trimming left V 7 bases short and J 0 bases short, with 13 bases between. The CDR3 loop reads CASKGQSYSNQPQHF. For the CDR3, the DNA is TGTGCCAGCAAGGGGCAATCGTATAGCAATCAGCCCCAGCATTTT.

The V and J genes are TRBV5-1 and TRBJ1-5; TRBD1 is a possible D gene (5 bases). This CDR3 contains 15 residues. CDR1 and CDR2 from the germline V gene are SGHRS and YFSETQ. Trimming cost V 0 bases and J 0 bases, with 7 bases left between them. CDR3 in amino acids: CASSLGQHSNQPQHF. The CDR3 coding sequence is TGCGCCAGCAGCTTGGGACAGCATAGCAATCAGCCCCAGCATTTT. The variable domain in full, completed from reference TRBV5-1 and TRBJ1-5, reads KAGVTQTPRYLIKTRGQQVTLSCSPISGHRSVSWYQQTPGQGLQFLFEYFSETQRNKGNFPGRFSGRQFSNSRSEMNVSTLELGDSALYLCASSLGQHSNQPQHFGDGTRLSIL.

The V call is TRBV29-1, the J call TRBJ1-3; 7 positions agree with TRBD1. The CDR3 totals 14 residues. Germline V gene lookup returns CDR1 SQVTM and CDR2 ANQGSEA. V gave up 6 bases and J gave up 2 bases; unmatched junction bases: 7. CDR3 in amino acids: CSVVYGTAGNTIYF. In nucleotides, the CDR3 is TGCAGCGTCGTTTACGGGACAGCTGGAAACACCATATATTTT.

The sample holds a few counts of this clone. V gene TRBV28 combines with J gene TRBJ1-5; TRBD1 aligns across 8 bases. V was pared by 1 base and J by 7 bases, with 9 bases of the junction left unmatched. Germline V gives CDR1 MDHEN, CDR2 SYDVKM. The CDR3 runs to 16 residues. The CDR3 loop reads CASSLSAGGASQPQHF. The CDR3 nucleotides read TGTGCCAGCAGTTTATCGGCAGGGGGCGCGAGCCAGCCCCAGCATTTT.

CDR3 sequence: CASSTRGASSGNTIYF. The DNA for the CDR3 is TGTGCCAGCAGCACTCGCGGGGCCAGCTCTGGAAACACCATATATTTT. The chain is built from TRBV9 and TRBJ1-3; a possible D gene is TRBD1 (5 bases). The CDR3 loop spans 16 amino acids. CDR1 and CDR2 (germline): SGDLS, YYNGEE. Trimming cost V 4 bases and J 0 bases, with 14 bases left between them.

The chain uses TRBV7-3 and TRBJ2-1; D possibly corresponds to TRBD2 (6 bases). CDR1 is SGHTA and CDR2 is FQGTGA in the germline V gene. The V end lost 4 bases, the J end lost 6 bases, and 10 bases lay between the germline ends. This CDR3 region has 13 residues. The chain's CDR3 is CASSSTTSNEQFF. The CDR3 coding sequence is TGTGCCAGCAGCTCGACGACTAGCAATGAGCAGTTCTTC.

The genes are TRBV9 and TRBJ2-7, with 9 positions matching TRBD2. CDR1 and CDR2 from the germline V gene are SGDLS and YYNGEE. V lost 0 bases, J lost 3 bases, and 7 bases stayed unmatched. The CDR3 has 16 residues. In nucleotides, the CDR3 is TGTGCCAGCAGCGTAGAGGGTAGCGGGGGATTCTACGAGCAGTACTTC. Protein product: CASSVEGSGGFYEQYF. The complete variable domain, with remaining parts taken from reference TRBV9 and TRBJ2-7, reads DSGVTQTPKHLITATGQRVTLRCSPRSGDLSVYWYQQSLDQGLQFLIQYYNGEERAKGNILERFSAQQFPDLHSELNLSSLELGDSALYFCASSVEGSGGFYEQYFGPGTRLTVT.

The chain uses TRBV4-2 and TRBJ2-6, with 9 bases fitting TRBD1. Germline-derived CDR1 and CDR2 are LGHNA and YNFKEQ. V lost 4 bases to trimming and J lost 2 bases; unmatched junction nucleotides: 6. This CDR3 has 17 residues. The CDR3 protein is CASSPGQGATGANVLTF. The CDR3 nucleotides are TGTGCCAGCAGCCCGGGACAGGGAGCTACTGGGGCCAACGTCCTGACTTTC.

The rearrangement uses TRBV30 and TRBJ2-3; D not resolved. From germline, CDR1 is GTSNPN and CDR2 SVGIG (reference sequence). The CDR3 has 11 amino acids. V was cut by 0 bases and J by 4 bases, with 2 bases left in between. Here the CDR3 reads CAWSVSDTQYF. The CDR3 DNA sequence: TGTGCCTGGAGTGTGTCAGATACGCAGTATTTT.

The chain carries TRBV11-3 and TRBJ2-3; tentative D call: TRBD2 (6 bases). Germline V gene lookup returns CDR1 SGHNT and CDR2 YENEEA. The length of the CDR3 is 13 residues. Between the trimmed V and J ends, which lost 6 bases and 4 bases, there was a span of 11 bases. CDR3 amino acids: CASSPSGSDTQYF. DNA of the CDR3: TGTGCCAGCAGTCCAAGCGGGTCAGATACGCAGTATTTT.

This chain joins TRBV9 and TRBJ2-5; D is tentatively TRBD1 or TRBD2 (5 bases each). CDR1 SGDLS and CDR2 YYNGEE come from the germline V gene. The ends were cut back, 0 bases at V and 6 bases at J, with 12 bases in the middle. The length of the CDR3 is 14 residues. CDR3 sequence (DNA): TGTGCCAGCAGCGTAGGAGGGACGGGTCAGACCCAGTACTTC. This codes for CASSVGGTGQTQYF.

The chain links TRBV5-1 to TRBJ2-5; possible D gene TRBD2, 6 bases. The length of the CDR3 is 14 residues. From germline, CDR1 is SGHRS and CDR2 YFSETQ. Trimming removed 3 bases from V and 5 bases from J, with 14 bases in between. The CDR3, as DNA: TGCGCCAGCAGCTCAGGCGGGGTTGAGGAGACCCAGTACTTC. Translation: CASSSGGVEETQYF.

V and J are TRBV10-3 and TRBJ1-6; D gene uncertain. This CDR3 spans 14 amino acids. V dropped 0 bases and J dropped 18 bases, with 18 bases sitting between them. Germline CDR1 and CDR2: ENHRY and SYGVKD. The CDR3 DNA follows: TGTGCCATCAGTGAGTCTGTAGGACTCCTACGTCCCCACTTT. It yields the protein CAISESVGLLRPHF.

In this sample, this clone turned up a few times. V usage is TRBV2 and J usage is TRBJ1-2, with D possibly TRBD1 on 5 matching bases. The CDR3 is 13 residues long. Germline CDR1 is SNHLY and CDR2 is FYNNEI. Deletions cut 5 bases from V and 8 bases from J, with 15 bases between. For the CDR3, the DNA is TGTGCCAGCAGTAAGGGGCCAGATGACGGCTACACCTTC. Translation gives CASSKGPDDGYTF. Based on the CDR3 plus reference TRBV2 and TRBJ1-2, the full variable domain is EPEVTQTPSHQVTQMGQEVILRCVPISNHLYFYWYRQILGQKVEFLVSFYNNEISEKSEIFDDQFSVERPDGSNFTLKIRSTKLEDSAMYFCASSKGPDDGYTFGSGTRLTVV.

Only one count was recorded for this clone. The V and J genes are TRBV5-6 and TRBJ1-5; D unresolved. Germline V gives CDR1 SGHDT, CDR2 YYEEEE. CDR3 size: 15 residues. V gave up 1 base and J gave up 2 bases, with 10 bases separating them. The CDR3 is CASSLFAGGNQPQHF. The CDR3 coding sequence is TGTGCCAGCAGCTTGTTCGCGGGAGGCAATCAGCCCCAGCATTTT.

This clone occurred many times. The gene calls are TRBV2 and TRBJ2-7, with TRBD1 matching over 7 bases. Per the germline V gene, CDR1 is SNHLY and CDR2 is FYNNEI. The length of the CDR3 is 14 residues. Trimming removed 6 bases from V and 1 base from J; junction bases left unmatched: 6. The DNA for the CDR3 is TGTGCCAGCAGAATTACAGGGGCGTCCTACGAGCAGTACTTC. Translating gives CASRITGASYEQYF.

This rearrangement joins TRBV12-5 to TRBJ2-2; 7 bases agree with TRBD2. The CDR3 consists of 17 residues. The trim removed 5 bases at V and 0 bases at J, leaving 9 bases unmatched. The germline gives CDR1 LGHNT, CDR2 FRNRAP. The CDR3 spells CASGTAGTNANTGELFF. In DNA, the CDR3 is TGTGCTAGTGGTACTGCAGGGACTAACGCGAACACCGGGGAGCTGTTTTTT. The whole variable domain, filled in from reference TRBV12-5 and TRBJ2-2, reads DARVTQTPRHKVTEMGQEVTMRCQPILGHNTVFWYRQTMMQGLELLAYFRNRAPLDDSGMPKDRFSAEMPDATLATLKIQPSEPRDSAVYFCASGTAGTNANTGELFFGEGSRLTVL.

This clone has only one observation. This rearrangement joins TRBV5-1 to TRBJ2-1, with D possibly matching TRBD2 (6 bases). Germline V gene sequence: CDR1 SGHRS, CDR2 YFSETQ. This CDR3 comprises 17 residues. Trimming took off 1 base at V and 0 bases at J, with 14 bases between the two ends. In DNA, the CDR3 is TGCGCCAGCAGCTTGTATAGTCTAGCGACCTCCTACAATGAGCAGTTCTTC. Translated, it gives CASSLYSLATSYNEQFF.

This rearrangement joins TRBV11-2 to TRBJ1-2, with 8 bases matching TRBD1. V gave up 1 base and J gave up 4 bases; unmatched junction bases: 5. Germline V gives CDR1 SGHAT, CDR2 FQNNGV. The CDR3 is 15 residues long. The CDR3 loop is CASSLVQGAPYGYTF. Here the CDR3 DNA reads TGTGCCAGCAGCTTAGTCCAGGGGGCTCCCTATGGCTACACCTTC.

V usage is TRBV15 and J usage is TRBJ2-1; 7 nucleotides agree with TRBD1. Germline assignment: CDR1 LNHNV and CDR2 YYDKDF (reference sequence). V lost 1 base, J lost 0 bases, and 3 bases stayed unmatched. This CDR3 is built from 16 residues. This CDR3 is CATSRGDSSSYNEQFF. CDR3 coding DNA: TGTGCCACCAGCAGAGGGGACAGCAGCTCCTACAATGAGCAGTTCTTC.

The chain has TRBV28 and TRBJ2-3; D might be TRBD2 (6 bases). The V end was cut by 3 bases, the J end by 4 bases, with 8 bases between. CDR1 and CDR2 (germline): MDHEN, SYDVKM. This CDR3 is built from 13 residues. The CDR3 reads CASSLGTADTQYF. CDR3 DNA sequence: TGTGCCAGCAGTTTGGGGACTGCAGATACGCAGTATTTT.